This T cell receptor (beta chain) appears in the sequencing data of a study of blood T cell repertoires in COVID-19. This CDR3 is built from 16 residues. V lost 3 bases, J lost 0 bases, and 13 bases lay in between. Germline lookup yields CDR1 SGHDT and CDR2 YYEEEE. The table came from immunoSEQ multiplex PCR; TCRdb's copy has only in-frame clones and leaves some out. Among 230,000 or so clones listed, roughly 80% were seen once. Sequenced input: PBMCs or T cells enriched from blood (not recorded which). This chain uses TRBV5-6 with TRBJ2-1; D is possibly TRBD2 (6 bases). This TCR derives from a man aged 50 to 59 who had recovered from COVID-19. The CDR3 DNA reads TGTGCCAGCAGCTCGGGGGTTCTGAGCTCCTACAATGAGCAGTTCTTC. Translation: CASSSGVLSSYNEQFF.